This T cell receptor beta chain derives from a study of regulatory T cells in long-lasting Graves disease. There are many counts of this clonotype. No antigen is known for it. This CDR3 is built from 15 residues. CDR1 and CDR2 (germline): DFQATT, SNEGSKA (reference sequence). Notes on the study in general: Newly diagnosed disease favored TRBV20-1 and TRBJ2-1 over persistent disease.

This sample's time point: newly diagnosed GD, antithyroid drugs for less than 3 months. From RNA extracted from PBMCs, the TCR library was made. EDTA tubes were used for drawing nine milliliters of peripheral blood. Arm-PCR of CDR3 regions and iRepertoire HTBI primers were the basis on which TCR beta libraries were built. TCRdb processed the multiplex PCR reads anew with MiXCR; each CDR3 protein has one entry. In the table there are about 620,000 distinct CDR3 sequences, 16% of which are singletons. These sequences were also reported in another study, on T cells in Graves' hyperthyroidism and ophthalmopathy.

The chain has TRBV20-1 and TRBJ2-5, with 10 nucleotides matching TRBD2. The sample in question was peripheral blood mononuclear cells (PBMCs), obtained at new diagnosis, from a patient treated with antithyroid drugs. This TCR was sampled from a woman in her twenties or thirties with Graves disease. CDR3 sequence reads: CRVESGRDPQETQYF. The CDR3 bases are TGCAGGGTTGAAAGCGGGAGGGATCCTCAAGAGACCCAGTACTTC.